This entry lists 25 T cell receptor beta chains sequenced from one sample in a study of beta chain features in type 1 diabetes. Every isolated RNA sample was fully reverse transcribed, so sequencing captured expressed TCRB transcripts. Data came from immunoSEQ multiplex PCR; TCRdb stores just in-frame clones and leaves some out. Of under 300,000 clones detected, about 30% appear once; the ten largest clones hold approximately 4%. Specimen: central memory CD4+ T cells from blood. The receptors were gathered from a man in his thirties or forties in good health.

The chain joins TRBV7-2 to TRBJ1-1, with TRBD1 matching 7 bases. The CDR3 totals 16 residues. The germline CDR1 and CDR2 sequences are SGHTA and FQGNSA. V shed 5 bases, J shed 1 base, and the junction held 10 bases outside the gene matches. This CDR3 reads CASSRNSQGPNTEAFF. CDR3 DNA sequence: TGTGCCAGCAGCCGCAACTCACAGGGGCCGAACACTGAAGCTTTCTTT.

The genes are TRBV30 and TRBJ1-4; D is unclear. Germline values: CDR1 GTSNPN, CDR2 SVGIG (reference sequence). V was clipped by 5 bases and J by 7 bases, with 14 bases between them. This CDR3 has 13 amino acids. In DNA, the CDR3 is TGTGCCTGGCGGACGGCGGGGAGTGAAAAACTGTTTTTT. It specifies CAWRTAGSEKLFF. Together with reference TRBV30 and TRBJ1-4, the CDR3 gives the full variable domain: SQTIHQWPATLVQPVGSPLSLECTVEGTSNPNLYWYRQAAGRGLQLLFYSVGIGQISSEVPQNLSASRPQDRQFILSSKKLLLSDSGFYLCAWRTAGSEKLFFGSGTQLSVL.

This clone was observed many times. The chain is built from TRBV30 and TRBJ2-5; D is uncertain. From germline, CDR1 is GTSNPN and CDR2 SVGIG (reference sequence). The CDR3 loop spans 12 amino acids. Between the trimmed V and J ends, which lost 0 bases and 5 bases, there was a span of 7 bases. CDR3 nucleotide sequence: TGTGCCTGGAGTGTAAAGTTTGAGACCCAGTACTTC. Translated, it gives CAWSVKFETQYF.

The rearrangement links TRBV19 to TRBJ1-1; D not resolved. CDR3 size: 12 residues. Germline V gene lookup returns CDR1 LNHDA and CDR2 SQIVND (reference sequence). V lost 4 bases to trimming and J lost 1 base, with 4 bases between them. CDR3 DNA sequence: TGTGCCAGTAGTAGGCAGAACACTGAAGCTTTCTTT. This translates into CASSRQNTEAFF.

The chain combines TRBV28 with TRBJ2-4, with a tentative D call TRBD1 (5 bases). CDR1 and CDR2 (germline): MDHEN, SYDVKM. With 3 bases removed from V and 0 bases from J, the gap between germline ends came to 12 bases. The CDR3 runs to 16 residues. The CDR3 bases are TGTGCCAGCAGTTTGGGGCGACAGCTAGCCAAAAACATTCAGTACTTC. As protein: CASSLGRQLAKNIQYF.

A few counts support this clone. CDR3 protein: CASSPPRMSSYEQYF. The CDR3 coding sequence is TGTGCCAGCAGCCCTCCTCGGATGAGCTCCTACGAGCAGTACTTC. V and J are TRBV28 and TRBJ2-7; D gene ambiguous. Germline lookup yields CDR1 MDHEN and CDR2 SYDVKM. V lost 6 bases to trimming and J lost 0 bases, with 15 bases between them. The CDR3 totals 15 residues. Drawing the rest from reference TRBV28 and TRBJ2-7, the complete variable domain is DVKVTQSSRYLVKRTGEKVFLECVQDMDHENMFWYRQDPGLGLRLIYFSYDVKMKEKGDIPEGYSVSREKKERFSLILESASTNQTSMYLCASSPPRMSSYEQYFGPGTRLTVT.

In its sample, this clone was seen a few times. The V call is TRBV14, the J call TRBJ1-1; D possibly corresponds to TRBD1 (5 bases). The germline V gene encodes CDR1 SGHDN and CDR2 FVKESK. V was shortened by 5 bases and J by 1 base, with 14 bases between the two germline ends. This CDR3 contains 15 residues. CDR3 region: CASSTRQGANTEAFF. In nucleotides, the CDR3 is TGTGCCAGCAGCACCCGTCAGGGTGCGAACACTGAAGCTTTCTTT.

This clone was recorded at least ten times. The rearrangement joins TRBV15 to TRBJ2-1, with 11 nucleotides matching TRBD2. V shed 0 bases, J shed 9 bases, and the junction held 4 bases outside the gene matches. CDR1 is LNHNV and CDR2 is YYDKDF in the germline V gene (reference sequence). CDR3 size: 15 residues. In nucleotides, the CDR3 is TGTGCCACCAGCAGAGACGGGACTAGCGGCGTTGAGCAGTTCTTC. Translation gives CATSRDGTSGVEQFF.

This clone was seen more than once but under ten times. The gene calls are TRBV2 and TRBJ2-2, with 13 positions matching TRBD2. Germline V gene lookup returns CDR1 SNHLY and CDR2 FYNNEI. This CDR3 spans 18 amino acids. The J segment lost 3 bases and the V segment lost 4 bases, leaving 8 bases of the junction unmatched. The CDR3 coding sequence is TGTGCCAGCAGTGTTACTAGCGGGGGGGCTGAGGACACCGGGGAGCTGTTTTTT. Its translation: CASSVTSGGAEDTGELFF. The whole variable domain, filled in from reference TRBV2 and TRBJ2-2, reads EPEVTQTPSHQVTQMGQEVILRCVPISNHLYFYWYRQILGQKVEFLVSFYNNEISEKSEIFDDQFSVERPDGSNFTLKIRSTKLEDSAMYFCASSVTSGGAEDTGELFFGEGSRLTVL.

V gene TRBV10-3 combines with J gene TRBJ2-3, with a possible D match to TRBD2 (5 bases). Between the trimmed V and J ends, which lost 11 bases and 0 bases, there was a span of 9 bases. The CDR3 runs to 12 residues. CDR1 and CDR2 from the germline V gene are ENHRY and SYGVKD. DNA for the CDR3: TGTGCCTCGCGGGCTAGCACAGATACGCAGTATTTT. This translates into CASRASTDTQYF.

J is TRBJ2-3 and V is TRBV30; possible D gene TRBD2, 6 bases. Trimming left V 2 bases short and J 1 base short, with 10 bases between. The germline V gene has CDR1 GTSNPN and CDR2 SVGIG (reference sequence). The CDR3 loop spans 14 amino acids. The CDR3 spells CAWSQRLGTDTQYF. Written as DNA, the CDR3 is TGTGCCTGGAGTCAGAGACTAGGCACAGATACGCAGTATTTT. Full variable domain (rest looked up from reference TRBV30 and TRBJ2-3): SQTIHQWPATLVQPVGSPLSLECTVEGTSNPNLYWYRQAAGRGLQLLFYSVGIGQISSEVPQNLSASRPQDRQFILSSKKLLLSDSGFYLCAWSQRLGTDTQYFGPGTRLTVL.

V usage is TRBV30 and J usage is TRBJ1-5, with D hard to call. The CDR3 sequence is 13 residues long. Germline V gives CDR1 GTSNPN, CDR2 SVGIG (reference sequence). V dropped 1 base and J dropped 0 bases, with 4 bases sitting between them. CDR3 amino acids: CAWSDHSNQPQHF. CDR3 sequence (DNA): TGTGCCTGGAGTGACCATAGCAATCAGCCCCAGCATTTT.

In DNA, the CDR3 is TGTGCCATCGCTAACCAAGAGACCCAGTACTTC. Translated, it gives CAIANQETQYF. The chain combines TRBV10-3 with TRBJ2-5, with unresolved D. The CDR3 totals 11 residues. Trimming cost V 8 bases and J 0 bases, with 4 bases left between them. Germline CDR1 is ENHRY and CDR2 is SYGVKD.

The chain carries TRBV6-1 and TRBJ2-3, with 9 bases fitting TRBD1. This CDR3 contains 15 residues. Germline trimming cut 6 bases from V and 3 bases from J; bases unmatched to any gene: 7. Germline V gene sequence: CDR1 MNHNS, CDR2 SASEGT. CDR3 sequence (DNA): TGTGCCAGCAGCTCCTGGGGGACAGGGACAGATACGCAGTATTTT. Translating gives CASSSWGTGTDTQYF.

This clone was counted between two and nine times. The chain couples TRBV4-2 to TRBJ1-1; TRBD1 might be the D (6 bases). The germline V and J ends were trimmed by 4 bases and 2 bases, with 11 bases remaining between them. The germline V gene encodes CDR1 LGHNA and CDR2 YNFKEQ. CDR3 length: 14 residues. The CDR3 here is CASSPRGGNTEAFF. Here the CDR3 DNA reads TGTGCCAGCAGCCCGCGGGGGGGCAACACTGAAGCTTTCTTT.

This clone has a handful of counts. Other DNA sequences of this sample code for an identical CDR3. The chain has TRBV30 and TRBJ2-3, with no clear D. The CDR3 extends over 12 amino acids. Germline CDR1 GTSNPN, CDR2 SVGIG (reference sequence). Trimming took 1 base from V and 0 from J, leaving 2 bases between them. The chain's CDR3 is CAWSASTDTQYF. In DNA form, the CDR3 reads TGTGCCTGGAGTGCTAGCACAGATACGCAGTATTTT.

V usage is TRBV2 and J usage is TRBJ2-4; D unresolved. CDR1 is SNHLY, CDR2 FYNNEI, per germline. This CDR3 has 14 amino acids. V shed 6 bases and J shed 8 bases, with 17 bases lying between them. CDR3 DNA sequence: TGTGCCAGCAGGTCTGTTCAGGCAACGGACATTCAGTACTTC. Encoded protein: CASRSVQATDIQYF.

The chain recombines TRBV23-1 with TRBJ2-7; D call uncertain. TRBV23-1 qualifies as an ORF whose function is uncertain. The CDR3 contains 16 residues. V lost 2 bases, J lost 4 bases, and 18 bases lay in between. The CDR3 sequence is CASSQRRQIYMYEQYF. The CDR3 nucleotides read TGCGCCAGCAGTCAACGGCGCCAGATTTACATGTACGAGCAGTACTTC.

This sequence joins TRBV27 and TRBJ1-1; 8 bases map to TRBD1. Trimming took 6 bases from V and 4 from J; bases not matched to a gene: 1. Germline CDR1 reads MNHEY; CDR2 reads SMNVEV (reference sequence). There are 12 residues in the CDR3. CDR3 residues: CASRTGVTEAFF. CDR3 sequence (DNA): TGTGCCAGCAGGACAGGGGTCACTGAAGCTTTCTTT.

V gene TRBV15 combines with J gene TRBJ1-5; 11 nucleotides line up with TRBD1. Trimming removed 1 base from V and 4 bases from J; junction bases left unmatched: 3. Germline values: CDR1 LNHNV, CDR2 YYDKDF (reference sequence). This CDR3 has 16 residues. This chain's CDR3 is CATSRVGTGGNQPQHF. The CDR3 DNA sequence: TGTGCCACCAGCAGAGTGGGGACAGGGGGGAATCAGCCCCAGCATTTT.

This clone was counted only a few times. The chain uses TRBV6-6 and TRBJ1-1; TRBD1 agrees at 7 bases. The CDR3 covers 12 residues. CDR1 is MNHNY, CDR2 SVGAGI, per germline (reference sequence). The V and J ends lost 7 bases and 5 bases, in that order; junction bases with no gene match: 4. CDR3 region: CASITGETEAFF. CDR3 DNA sequence: TGTGCCAGCATAACAGGGGAGACTGAAGCTTTCTTT.

This chain connects TRBV29-1 to TRBJ2-6; D is unresolved. The germline V gene has CDR1 SQVTM and CDR2 ANQGSEA. This CDR3 is built from 13 residues. The V end lost 7 bases, the J end lost 0 bases, and 7 bases lay between the germline ends. The CDR3 sequence is CSASSSGANVLTF. The CDR3 bases are TGCAGCGCCAGTTCCTCTGGGGCCAACGTCCTGACTTTC.

This clone has a handful of counts. The V call is TRBV7-2, the J call TRBJ2-1; 12 bases are a match to TRBD2. After removal of 5 bases from V and 6 bases from J, the junction contained 8 bases not matched to a gene. The germline V gene has CDR1 SGHTA and CDR2 FQGNSA. This CDR3 spans 16 amino acids. The CDR3 sequence: CASSLGRTSGTNEQFF. CDR3 in DNA: TGTGCCAGCAGCCTGGGCAGGACTAGCGGGACCAATGAGCAGTTCTTC.

The chain joins TRBV30 to TRBJ2-3, with 8 bases matching TRBD2. Germline assignment: CDR1 GTSNPN and CDR2 SVGIG (reference sequence). The V segment lost 4 bases and the J segment 2 bases; nucleotides outside the gene matches: 5. This CDR3 is 14 amino acids long. The CDR3 DNA follows: TGTGCCTGGAAGGTAGCGGGGTACACAGATACGCAGTATTTT. Protein: CAWKVAGYTDTQYF.

This clone was counted between two and nine times. The V gene is TRBV5-1, the J gene TRBJ2-7; no clear D gene. Germline values: CDR1 SGHRS, CDR2 YFSETQ. The length of the CDR3 is 14 residues. V lost 4 bases to trimming and J lost 1 base, with 12 bases between them. DNA for the CDR3: TGCGCCAGCAGCAGTGTAGGCAGGTCCTACGAGCAGTACTTC. The encoded protein is CASSSVGRSYEQYF.